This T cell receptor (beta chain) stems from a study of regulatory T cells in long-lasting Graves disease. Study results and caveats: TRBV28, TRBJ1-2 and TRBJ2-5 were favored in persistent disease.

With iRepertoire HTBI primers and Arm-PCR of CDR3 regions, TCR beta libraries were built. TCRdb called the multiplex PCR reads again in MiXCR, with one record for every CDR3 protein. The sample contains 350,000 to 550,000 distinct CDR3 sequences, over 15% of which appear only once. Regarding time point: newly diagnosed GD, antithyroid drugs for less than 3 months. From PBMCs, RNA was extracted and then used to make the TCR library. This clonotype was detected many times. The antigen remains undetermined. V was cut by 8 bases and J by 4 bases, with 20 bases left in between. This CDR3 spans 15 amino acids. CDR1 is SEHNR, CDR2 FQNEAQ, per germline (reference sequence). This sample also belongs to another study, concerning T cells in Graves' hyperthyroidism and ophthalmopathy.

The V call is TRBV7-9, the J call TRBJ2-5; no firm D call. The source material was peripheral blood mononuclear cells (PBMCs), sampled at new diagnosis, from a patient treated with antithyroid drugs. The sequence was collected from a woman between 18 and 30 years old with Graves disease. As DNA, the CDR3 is TGTGCCAGCTCCCTTCCTGGACCGCGGAGAGAGACCCAGTACTTC. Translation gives CASSLPGPRRETQYF.